This T cell receptor (beta chain) came from a study of blood T cells in healthy people across ages. There are 14 residues in the CDR3. V lost 1 base to trimming and J lost 3 bases, with 10 bases between them. The germline V gene has CDR1 SGHTA and CDR2 FQGNSA. With a J-beta primer mix and a sample-barcoded 5' primer, a second PCR ran about 7 to 12 cycles. A template-switch adaptor that had 12 random nucleotides put a tag on each cDNA molecule. TCRdb re-derived calls from the 5' RACE reads in MiXCR, one entry per CDR3 protein. The profile shows about 1.7 million distinct CDR3 sequences, 28% of them singletons.

The sequenced material came from blood. This chain joins TRBV7-2 and TRBJ2-7; D gene ambiguous. The TCR originated in a woman aged 25 to 39 in good health. CDR3 sequence: CASSLVGHGYEQYF. CDR3 bases: TGTGCCAGCAGCTTAGTCGGCCACGGCTACGAGCAGTACTTC. Full variable domain (rest looked up from reference TRBV7-2 and TRBJ2-7): GAGVSQSPSNKVTEKGKDVELRCDPISGHTALYWYRQSLGQGLEFLIYFQGNSAPDKSGLPSDRFSAERTGGSVSTLTIQRTQQEDSAVYLCASSLVGHGYEQYFGPGTRLTVT.